Below, one T cell receptor beta chain is given with its context. Sequenced by immunoSEQ multiplex PCR; TCRdb stores in-frame clones only, minus some. The table includes approximately 44,000 clones, 95% detected once. This sample was taken from a study of T cell clonotyping in hematopoietic cell transplantation. The CDR3 length is 14 residues. The V end was cut by 6 bases, the J end by 8 bases, with 14 bases between. Germline lookup yields CDR1 SGHDN and CDR2 FVKESK. The clonotype was recovered from a man younger than 40 in good health. Some clones in this sample may be carry-over from other donors' samples. The chain recombines TRBV14 with TRBJ1-6; possibly TRBD1 for D (5 bases). The sequenced material came from peripheral blood mononuclear cells. CDR3 sequence: CASSKPGVDSPLHF. Here the CDR3 DNA reads TGTGCCAGCAGTAAACCGGGGGTTGATTCACCCCTCCACTTT.